This T cell receptor beta chain came from a study of blood T cell repertoires in COVID-19. The wider study: From the United States, Italy and Spain came samples of acute and convalescent COVID-19.

Losses at the gene ends were 6 bases for V and 3 bases for J; bases not matched to a gene: 2. The CDR3 has 14 amino acids. The V gene's germline CDR1 is SGHRS and CDR2 YFSETQ. TCRdb's copy holds only in-frame clones and misses some; the assay was immunoSEQ multiplex PCR. This table holds approximately 170,000 clones, about nine tenths found once. The chain combines TRBV5-1 with TRBJ2-2; 10 bases map to TRBD2. The sequence derives from a man aged 18 to 30 who had recovered from COVID-19. What was sequenced was peripheral blood. DNA of the CDR3: TGCGCCAGCAAGCTAGCGGGAGACACCGGGGAGCTGTTTTTT. It encodes CASKLAGDTGELFF.